This TCR beta chain was sequenced in a study of T cell responses to AZD1222 COVID-19 vaccine. Findings and limits, study-wide: Clonal diversity was possibly underestimated; the donors were predominantly white British and more often female.

As for this clone: Its cognate antigen is unknown.

The V gene lost 5 bases and the J gene lost 5 bases, with 13 bases spanning the gap. The CDR3 contains 13 residues. Germline V lookup: CDR1 GTSNPN, CDR2 SVGIG (reference sequence). Assay: immunoSEQ multiplex PCR; the TCRdb copy retains only in-frame clones and omits some. The sample lists about 130,000 clones, roughly 89% occurring once. The sequence was collected from an adult in good health. The chain recombines TRBV30 with TRBJ1-5; D might be TRBD1 (6 bases). Source: peripheral blood, taken on day 0 of AZD1222 vaccination. CDR3 loop: CAWGTGFDQPQHF. CDR3 DNA sequence: TGTGCCTGGGGCACAGGGTTTGATCAGCCCCAGCATTTT.